A single sample gave rise to the 22 T cell receptor beta chains below, sequenced in a study of shared clonotypes between healthy human individuals. Terminally differentiated effector memory CD45RA+ cells were excluded by CCR7 positive selection of CD45RO-negative cells. Produced via immunoSEQ multiplex PCR; TCRdb's table is partial and in-frame only. The table shows roughly 2,000,000 clones, with approximately 92% occurring only once. Material for sequencing was naive CD8+ T cells from PBMCs. These receptors all stem from a man between 18 and 29 years old in good health. Some clones in this sample may be carry-over from other donors' samples.

This chain uses TRBV28 with TRBJ2-2; the D gene is possibly TRBD2 (6 bases). This CDR3 comprises 15 residues. In germline, CDR1 is MDHEN, CDR2 SYDVKM. V was shortened by 8 bases and J by 1 base, with 14 bases between the two germline ends. The CDR3 spells CASGVWRENTGELFF. The CDR3 DNA reads as TGTGCCAGCGGCGTGTGGCGGGAGAACACCGGGGAGCTGTTTTTT. Full variable domain (outside the CDR3, taken from reference TRBV28 and TRBJ2-2): DVKVTQSSRYLVKRTGEKVFLECVQDMDHENMFWYRQDPGLGLRLIYFSYDVKMKEKGDIPEGYSVSREKKERFSLILESASTNQTSMYLCASGVWRENTGELFFGEGSRLTVL.

V is TRBV7-2 and J is TRBJ2-7; TRBD1 matches at 10 bases. Germline assignment: CDR1 SGHTA and CDR2 FQGNSA. This CDR3 spans 15 amino acids. V shed 5 bases and J 4 bases; nucleotides not matched to a gene: 8. The CDR3 sequence is CASSGRQGALYEQYF. CDR3 in DNA: TGTGCCAGCAGCGGGCGACAGGGGGCCCTTTACGAGCAGTACTTC. Complete variable domain (other parts from reference TRBV7-2 and TRBJ2-7): GAGVSQSPSNKVTEKGKDVELRCDPISGHTALYWYRQSLGQGLEFLIYFQGNSAPDKSGLPSDRFSAERTGGSVSTLTIQRTQQEDSAVYLCASSGRQGALYEQYFGPGTRLTVT.

V gene TRBV10-1 combines with J gene TRBJ1-5; perhaps TRBD1 as D (5 bases). The germline V and J ends were trimmed by 9 bases and 0 bases, with 9 bases remaining between them. The CDR3 totals 13 residues. The germline V gene has CDR1 WNHNN and CDR2 SYGVQD (reference sequence). The CDR3 nucleotides are TGCGCCAGTAAGGGACTTAGCAATCAGCCCCAGCATTTT. This gives the protein CASKGLSNQPQHF.

This rearrangement joins TRBV25-1 to TRBJ1-2; D call uncertain. This CDR3 region has 14 residues. The germline CDR1 and CDR2 sequences are MGHDK and SYGVNS. V lost 3 bases to trimming and J lost 7 bases, with 15 bases between them. CDR3 nucleotides: TGTGCCAGCAGTGAGTCTTCCATCCGGGCTGGCTACACCTTC. Protein: CASSESSIRAGYTF.

This chain joins TRBV7-8 and TRBJ2-1, with D hard to call. V was cut by 5 bases and J by 2 bases, with 10 bases left in between. The CDR3 runs 14 residues. Germline V CDR1 and CDR2: SGHVS, FQNEAQ. The CDR3 protein is CASSLRVAYNEQFF. CDR3 DNA: TGTGCCAGCAGCCTTAGAGTCGCCTACAATGAGCAGTTCTTC.

The chain recombines TRBV5-4 with TRBJ1-1; possibly TRBD1 for D (5 bases). Germline CDR1 SGHNT, CDR2 YYREEE (reference sequence). Trimming took 2 bases from V and 2 from J, leaving 19 bases between them. This CDR3 spans 17 amino acids. The CDR3 sequence: CASSFPGLGLTNTEAFF. DNA of the CDR3: TGTGCCAGCAGCTTCCCGGGACTGGGGCTAACTAACACTGAAGCTTTCTTT. Together with reference TRBV5-4 and TRBJ1-1, the CDR3 gives the full variable domain: ETGVTQSPTHLIKTRGQQVTLRCSSQSGHNTVSWYQQALGQGPQFIFQYYREEENGRGNFPPRFSGLQFPNYSSELNVNALELDDSALYLCASSFPGLGLTNTEAFFGQGTRLTVV.

V gene TRBV5-8 combines with J gene TRBJ1-2; the D is unclear. Germline assignment: CDR1 SGHTS and CDR2 YDEGEE. The CDR3 sequence is 11 residues long. Trimming took off 3 bases at V and 2 bases at J, with 2 bases between the two ends. The DNA for the CDR3 is TGTGCCAGCAGCTGGAACTATGGCTACACCTTC. This gives the protein CASSWNYGYTF.

The J gene is TRBJ2-5, the V gene TRBV27, with D possibly matching TRBD1 (6 bases). The V and J ends lost 0 bases and 5 bases respectively, with 16 bases between them. CDR3 length: 16 residues. The germline CDR1 and CDR2 sequences are MNHEY and SMNVEV (reference sequence). CDR3 sequence (DNA): TGTGCCAGCAGTTTATCGGTACACAGGGCCACGGAGACCCAGTACTTC. Amino acid sequence: CASSLSVHRATETQYF.

This clone has a single count. J is TRBJ2-7 and V is TRBV5-1; 9 positions agree with TRBD1. Looked up from germline, CDR1 is SGHRS and CDR2 is YFSETQ. This CDR3 has 15 residues. The trim removed 5 bases at V and 6 bases at J, leaving 12 bases unmatched. CDR3 residues: CASRNRDRASLEQYF. Here the CDR3 DNA reads TGCGCCAGCAGGAACCGGGACAGGGCCTCTCTCGAGCAGTACTTC.

The genes are TRBV7-8 and TRBJ1-5; D ambiguous. V was pared by 1 base and J by 0 bases, with 16 bases between. This CDR3 contains 18 residues. CDR1 is SGHVS and CDR2 is FQNEAQ in the germline V gene. CDR3 protein: CASSLGIKRENSNQPQHF. In DNA, the CDR3 is TGTGCCAGCAGCTTAGGTATTAAGCGGGAGAATAGCAATCAGCCCCAGCATTTT.

The chain carries TRBV27 and TRBJ2-5; D gene uncertain. The V end was cut by 3 bases, the J end by 4 bases, with 15 bases between. Looked up from germline, CDR1 is MNHEY and CDR2 is SMNVEV (reference sequence). The length of the CDR3 is 15 residues. The CDR3, as DNA: TGTGCCAGCAGTTTCACCCCAAGTCTCGGAGAGACCCAGTACTTC. Its translation: CASSFTPSLGETQYF.

V gene TRBV4-1 combines with J gene TRBJ2-7; 8 bases fit TRBD1. The germline CDR1 and CDR2 sequences are MGHRA and YSYEKL. Trimming at V came to 0 bases and at J to 3 bases, leaving 16 bases not matched to a gene. The CDR3 contains 19 residues. The CDR3 coding sequence is TGCGCCAGCAGCCAAGAAAGGGACAGGTGGAAACGGGGTTACTACGAGCAGTACTTC. The encoded protein is CASSQERDRWKRGYYEQYF.

The DNA of the CDR3 is TGCGCCAGCAGCTTGGTTCGGACAGGGCGCTCCTACAATGAGCAGTTCTTC. Translated, it gives CASSLVRTGRSYNEQFF. This chain uses TRBV5-1 with TRBJ2-1, with 8 nucleotides matching TRBD1. Germline-derived CDR1 and CDR2 are SGHRS and YFSETQ. This CDR3 is 17 amino acids long. Trimming at V came to 0 bases and at J to 0 bases, leaving 5 bases not matched to a gene.

On this clone itself: Other DNA sequences of this sample code for an identical CDR3. The J gene is TRBJ2-7, the V gene TRBV27, with 8 bases that match TRBD1. V was clipped by 5 bases and J by 4 bases; unmatched bases: 4. The CDR3 has 13 amino acids. Looked up from germline, CDR1 is MNHEY and CDR2 is SMNVEV (reference sequence). CDR3 region: CASSLGQEYEQYF. The DNA for the CDR3 is TGTGCCAGCAGTCTGGGACAGGAATACGAGCAGTACTTC.

This clone showed up just a few times. The chain has TRBV4-1 and TRBJ2-1; no reliable D call. CDR3 length: 15 residues. Germline assignment: CDR1 MGHRA and CDR2 YSYEKL. V was pared by 5 bases and J by 5 bases, with 16 bases between. The CDR3 is CASSALGYADNEQFF. CDR3 bases: TGCGCCAGCAGCGCCCTCGGCTACGCCGACAATGAGCAGTTCTTC.

The rearrangement uses TRBV15 and TRBJ2-3; TRBD1 matches 8 bases. Germline trimming cut 5 bases from V and 3 bases from J; bases unmatched to any gene: 4. Per germline, CDR1 LNHNV and CDR2 YYDKDF (reference sequence). The CDR3 covers 14 residues. The CDR3 protein is CATSGRTGTDTQYF. The CDR3 coding sequence is TGTGCCACCAGCGGACGGACAGGGACAGATACGCAGTATTTT.

The V call is TRBV11-2, the J call TRBJ2-1; D gene unclear. The CDR3 loop spans 14 amino acids. Trimming pared 5 bases from V and 7 bases from J, leaving 15 bases between. CDR1 and CDR2 (germline): SGHAT, FQNNGV. The CDR3 protein is CASSPVVRKNEQFF. The CDR3 DNA reads TGTGCCAGCAGCCCGGTTGTGAGGAAAAATGAGCAGTTCTTC.

This rearrangement joins TRBV27 to TRBJ2-7; tentatively, D is TRBD2 (6 bases). CDR3 size: 13 residues. Germline CDR1 and CDR2: MNHEY and SMNVEV (reference sequence). V lost 4 bases and J lost 2, with 9 bases in between. CDR3 DNA sequence: TGTGCCAGCAGTTCGGAGGGTACCTACGAGCAGTACTTC. Its protein product is CASSSEGTYEQYF.

This chain joins TRBV7-2 and TRBJ2-7, with TRBD2 identical over 14 bases. The germline V gene encodes CDR1 SGHTA and CDR2 FQGNSA. After removal of 5 bases from V and 2 bases from J, the junction contained 5 bases not matched to a gene. The CDR3 covers 16 residues. CDR3 sequence (DNA): TGTGCCAGCAGCCCCGGACTAGCGGGAGGCGCCTACGAGCAGTACTTC. Its protein is CASSPGLAGGAYEQYF. Using reference TRBV7-2 and TRBJ2-7 for the parts outside the CDR3, the full variable domain is GAGVSQSPSNKVTEKGKDVELRCDPISGHTALYWYRQSLGQGLEFLIYFQGNSAPDKSGLPSDRFSAERTGGSVSTLTIQRTQQEDSAVYLCASSPGLAGGAYEQYFGPGTRLTVT.

The chain carries TRBV11-2 and TRBJ2-7; TRBD1 is a possible D gene (5 bases). The ends were cut back, 5 bases at V and 3 bases at J, with 8 bases in the middle. The CDR3 length is 12 residues. Looked up from germline, CDR1 is SGHAT and CDR2 is FQNNGV. CDR3 amino acids: CASSMTVYEQYF. The CDR3 nucleotides are TGTGCCAGCAGCATGACAGTCTACGAGCAGTACTTC. The whole variable domain, remainder taken from reference TRBV11-2 and TRBJ2-7, is EAGVAQSPRYKIIEKRQSVAFWCNPISGHATLYWYQQILGQGPKLLIQFQNNGVVDDSQLPKDRFSAERLKGVDSTLKIQPAKLEDSAVYLCASSMTVYEQYFGPGTRLTVT.

The chain joins TRBV7-9 to TRBJ2-1; 10 nucleotides match TRBD2. Looked up from germline, CDR1 is SEHNR and CDR2 is FQNEAQ (reference sequence). With 10 bases clipped from V and 4 bases from J, the junction kept 10 bases outside the gene matches. The length of the CDR3 is 15 residues. The CDR3 DNA follows: TGTGCCATCGCGACAGGGACTAGCGCTTACAATGAGCAGTTCTTC. Its translation is CAIATGTSAYNEQFF.

On this clone itself: This specimen includes other DNA sequences encoding the same CDR3. The V call is TRBV18, the J call TRBJ2-2; D gene unclear. Germline CDR1 and CDR2: KGHSH and LQKENI. The V gene lost 2 bases and the J gene lost 0 bases, with 10 bases spanning the gap. The CDR3 is made up of 16 amino acids. DNA for the CDR3: TGTGCCAGCTCACCATTTAGAATCTCGAACACCGGGGAGCTGTTTTTT. As protein: CASSPFRISNTGELFF.